Listed below are T cell receptor beta chains from one sample, sequenced in a study of blood T cell repertoires in COVID-19. The assay was immunoSEQ multiplex PCR, and TCRdb's table has in-frame clones only and misses some. Here the sample spans tens of thousands of clones, 80% to 90% being singletons. Sequenced: peripheral blood. These receptors were collected from a woman in her fifties or sixties with COVID-19, enrolled during active disease. Both conserved end residues are part of each CDR3. D genes are given only for firm matches. The size entry is marked missing in some rows and otherwise reads once, few, many or a size class.

v_gene	len	j_gene	abundance	d_gene	CDR3nt	CDR3aa
TRBV4-1	15	TRBJ2-7	once	NA	TGCGCCAGCAGCCCAGCGAAGACAGCAACCTACGAGCAGTACTTC	CASSPAKTATYEQYF
TRBV7-2	14	TRBJ2-7	NA	TRBD2	TGTGCCAGCAGCCAATTGGGGGAGGGAGGCGAGCAGTACTTC	CASSQLGEGGEQYF
TRBV19	14	TRBJ2-5	NA	NA	TGTGCCAGTAGTATGCGGCAGGGCCAAGAGACCCAGTACTTC	CASSMRQGQETQYF
TRBV29-1	19	TRBJ2-1	NA	NA	TGCAGCGTGCTTTTTGATGGAGGCGTTGAGGAAACTCGGCCTGATGAGCAGTTCTTC	CSVLFDGGVEETRPDEQFF
TRBV19	14	TRBJ1-2	NA	NA	TGTGCCAGTAGCTTTCCCGGGACTGTCTATGGCTACACCTTC	CASSFPGTVYGYTF
TRBV5-6	15	TRBJ2-7	NA	TRBD1	TGTGCCAGCAACCCGACAGGGCTCTTCTCCTACGAGCAGTACTTC	CASNPTGLFSYEQYF
TRBV4-2	14	TRBJ2-1	NA	NA	TGTGCCAGCAGCCAGGGAGTGGGCTACAATGAGCAGTTCTTC	CASSQGVGYNEQFF
TRBV27	11	TRBJ2-3	once	TRBD2	TGTGCCATCTCTTGGGCGGGAGGGCAGTATTTT	CAISWAGGQYF
TRBV5-1	18	TRBJ2-1	NA	NA	TGCGCCAGCAGCTTGGACAGCTTTAAAGGAAGGCCAACCAATGAGCAGTTCTTC	CASSLDSFKGRPTNEQFF
TRBV7-9	18	TRBJ2-1	NA	TRBD2	TGTGCCAGCAGCTTACTAGCGGGAGGGAAAGGGGTCGTCAATGAGCAGTTCTTC	CASSLLAGGKGVVNEQFF
TRBV7-9	16	TRBJ1-3	NA	TRBD1	TGTGCCAGCAGCCCCCGCGGGACAGGGTCCGGAAACACCATATATTTT	CASSPRGTGSGNTIYF
TRBV29-1	19	TRBJ1-1	NA	TRBD1	TGCAGCGTTGAAGATCTTCACGGACAGGGCGGGAGGGGGAACACTGAAGCTTTCTTT	CSVEDLHGQGGRGNTEAFF
TRBV6-5	16	TRBJ2-1	NA	TRBD1	TGTGCCAGCAGTTTGGTGGGGGGACAGGGCTACAATGAGCAGTTCTTC	CASSLVGGQGYNEQFF
TRBV7-8	11	TRBJ2-5	once	NA	TGTGCCAGCAGCCTACAAGAGACCCAGTACTTC	CASSLQETQYF
TRBV11-2	16	TRBJ1-4	NA	NA	TGTGCCAGCAGCTTAGCCTCAGGGGCAACTAATGAAAAACTGTTTTTT	CASSLASGATNEKLFF
TRBV29-1	13	TRBJ1-2	NA	NA	TGCAGCGTTGAAGCCCCAGGGGAAGTTAGCTACACCTTC	CSVEAPGEVSYTF
TRBV6-5	14	TRBJ2-1	NA	NA	TGTGCCAGCAGTTACTCGAAAGCGATGGGTGAGCAGTTCTTC	CASSYSKAMGEQFF
TRBV7-9	14	TRBJ1-2	NA	NA	TGTGCCAGCAGCTTAAACAGCGGGGTGAAAGGCTACACCTTC	CASSLNSGVKGYTF
TRBV5-4	14	TRBJ2-1	NA	TRBD2	TGTGCCAGCAGCTTAAGGGAGGGCAACAATGAGCAGTTCTTC	CASSLREGNNEQFF
TRBV27	15	TRBJ2-7	NA	TRBD1	TGTGCCAGCAGTCTCGGGACAGGGGGGTACTACGAGCAGTACTTC	CASSLGTGGYYEQYF
TRBV6-5	14	TRBJ2-5	NA	TRBD1	TGTGCCAGCAGTTACTCCCAGGGGGCTCAGACCCAGTACTTC	CASSYSQGAQTQYF
TRBV11-3	16	TRBJ2-2	few	NA	TGTGCCAGCAGCTTGTTCGGTCAATCGAACACCGGGGAGCTGTTTTTT	CASSLFGQSNTGELFF
TRBV6-2/TRBV6-3	15	TRBJ2-1	NA	TRBD2	TGTGCCAGCAACCCTGGACTAGCGGGGGGAAATGAGCAGTTCTTC	CASNPGLAGGNEQFF
TRBV4-1	14	TRBJ2-7	few	TRBD1	TGCGCCAGCAGCCAAGGGACAGGGACAGGAGAGCAGTACTTC	CASSQGTGTGEQYF
TRBV5-4	11	TRBJ1-2	NA	NA	TGTGCCAGCAGCTCCACAAGTGGCTACACCTTC	CASSSTSGYTF
TRBV6-2/TRBV6-3	17	TRBJ1-6	once	NA	TGTGCCAGCAACCCAATCACGCCGGGGATGGTGGATTCACCCCTCCACTTT	CASNPITPGMVDSPLHF
TRBV18	15	TRBJ2-3	NA	TRBD2	TGTGCCAGCTCCCTAGCGGGAGGGCAGGAAGATACGCAGTATTTT	CASSLAGGQEDTQYF